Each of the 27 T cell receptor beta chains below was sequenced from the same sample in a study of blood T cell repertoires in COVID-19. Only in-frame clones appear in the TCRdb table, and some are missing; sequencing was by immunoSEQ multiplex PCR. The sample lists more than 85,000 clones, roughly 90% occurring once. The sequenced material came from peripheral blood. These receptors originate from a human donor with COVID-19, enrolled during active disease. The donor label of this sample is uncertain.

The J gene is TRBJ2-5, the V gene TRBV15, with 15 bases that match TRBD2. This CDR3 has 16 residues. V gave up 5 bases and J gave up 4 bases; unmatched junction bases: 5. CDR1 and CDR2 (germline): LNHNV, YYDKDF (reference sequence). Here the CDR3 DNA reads TGTGCCACCAGCCTTGGACTAGCGGGAGGGTCAGAGACCCAGTACTTC. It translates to CATSLGLAGGSETQYF.

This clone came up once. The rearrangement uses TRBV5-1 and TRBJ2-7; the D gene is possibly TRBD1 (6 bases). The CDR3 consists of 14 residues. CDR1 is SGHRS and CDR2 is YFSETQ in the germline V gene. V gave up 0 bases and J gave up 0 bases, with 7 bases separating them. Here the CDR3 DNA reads TGCGCCAGCAGCTTGGTCAGGGGCTCCTACGAGCAGTACTTC. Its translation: CASSLVRGSYEQYF.

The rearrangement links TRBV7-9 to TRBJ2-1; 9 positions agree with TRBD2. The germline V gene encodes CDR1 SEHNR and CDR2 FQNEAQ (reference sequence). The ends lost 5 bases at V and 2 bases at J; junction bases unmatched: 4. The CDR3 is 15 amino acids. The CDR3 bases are TGTGCCAGCAGCGCGCGGGGGGGCCCCTACAATGAGCAGTTCTTC. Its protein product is CASSARGGPYNEQFF.

The CDR3 is CASSLGTGGSYEQYF. The CDR3 coding sequence is TGCGCCAGCAGCTTGGGGACAGGGGGCTCCTACGAGCAGTACTTC. The rearrangement joins TRBV5-1 to TRBJ2-7; 10 bases match TRBD1. CDR3 length equals 15 residues. The trim removed 0 bases at V and 0 bases at J, leaving 0 bases unmatched. Germline loops: CDR1 SGHRS, CDR2 YFSETQ.

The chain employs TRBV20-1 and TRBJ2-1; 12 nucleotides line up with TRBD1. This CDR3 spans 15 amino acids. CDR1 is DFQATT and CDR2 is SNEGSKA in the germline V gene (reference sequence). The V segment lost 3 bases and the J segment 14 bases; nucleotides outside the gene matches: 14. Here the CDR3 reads CSASSRDRGRRNKFF. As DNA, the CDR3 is TGCAGTGCTAGTAGCCGGGACAGGGGGCGACGGAATAAGTTCTTC.

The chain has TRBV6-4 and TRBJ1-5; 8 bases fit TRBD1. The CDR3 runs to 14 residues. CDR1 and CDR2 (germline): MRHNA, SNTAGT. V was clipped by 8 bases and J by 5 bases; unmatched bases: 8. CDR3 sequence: CASGTGGADQPQHF. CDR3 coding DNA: TGTGCCAGCGGTACAGGGGGGGCGGATCAGCCCCAGCATTTT.

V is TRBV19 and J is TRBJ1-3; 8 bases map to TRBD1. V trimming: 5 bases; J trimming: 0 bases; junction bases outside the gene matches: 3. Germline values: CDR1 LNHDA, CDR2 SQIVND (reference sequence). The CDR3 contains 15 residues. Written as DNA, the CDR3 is TGTGCCAGTAGTTCTACAGGGGGCTCTGGAAACACCATATATTTT. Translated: CASSSTGGSGNTIYF.

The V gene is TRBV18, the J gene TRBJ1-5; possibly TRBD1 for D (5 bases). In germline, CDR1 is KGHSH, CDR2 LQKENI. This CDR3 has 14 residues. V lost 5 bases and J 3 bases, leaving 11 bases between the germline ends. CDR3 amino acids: CASSIIGANQPQHF. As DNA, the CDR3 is TGTGCCAGCTCAATTATAGGGGCCAATCAGCCCCAGCATTTT.

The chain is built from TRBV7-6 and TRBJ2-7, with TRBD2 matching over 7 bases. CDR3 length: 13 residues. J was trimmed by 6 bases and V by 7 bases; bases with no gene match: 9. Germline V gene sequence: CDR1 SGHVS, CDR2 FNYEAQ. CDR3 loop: CASTSIGGSEQYF. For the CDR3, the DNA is TGTGCCAGCACGTCGATCGGGGGGTCCGAGCAGTACTTC.

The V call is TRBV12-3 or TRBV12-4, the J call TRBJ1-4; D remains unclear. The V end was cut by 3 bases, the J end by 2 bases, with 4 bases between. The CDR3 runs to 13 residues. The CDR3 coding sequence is TGTGCCAGCAGTTTCCAGACTAATGAAAAACTGTTTTTT. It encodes CASSFQTNEKLFF.

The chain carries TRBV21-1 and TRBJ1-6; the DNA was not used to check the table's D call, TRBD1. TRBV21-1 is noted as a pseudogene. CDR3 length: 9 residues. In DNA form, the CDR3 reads TGTGCCAGCAGCAAAGGGCATTCCTTT. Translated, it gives CASSKGHSF.

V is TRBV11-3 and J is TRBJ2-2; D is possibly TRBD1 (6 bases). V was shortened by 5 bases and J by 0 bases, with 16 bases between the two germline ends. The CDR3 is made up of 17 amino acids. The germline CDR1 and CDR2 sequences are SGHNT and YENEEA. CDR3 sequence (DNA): TGTGCCAGCAGCCTCGGCACCGGGACACCGAACACCGGGGAGCTGTTTTTT. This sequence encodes CASSLGTGTPNTGELFF.

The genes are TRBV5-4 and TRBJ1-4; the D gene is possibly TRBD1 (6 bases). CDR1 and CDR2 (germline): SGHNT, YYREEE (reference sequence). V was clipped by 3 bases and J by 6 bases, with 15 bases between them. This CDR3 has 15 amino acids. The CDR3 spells CASSSQQGGDEKLFF. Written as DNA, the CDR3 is TGTGCCAGCAGCTCTCAACAGGGAGGGGATGAAAAACTGTTTTTT. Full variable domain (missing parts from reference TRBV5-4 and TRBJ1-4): ETGVTQSPTHLIKTRGQQVTLRCSSQSGHNTVSWYQQALGQGPQFIFQYYREEENGRGNFPPRFSGLQFPNYSSELNVNALELDDSALYLCASSSQQGGDEKLFFGSGTQLSVL.

CDR3 amino acids: CAWSRPQGYTEAFF. The CDR3 DNA follows: TGTGCCTGGAGTCGTCCCCAGGGGTACACTGAAGCTTTCTTT. This chain connects TRBV30 to TRBJ1-1; TRBD1 might be the D (6 bases). CDR1 and CDR2 (germline): GTSNPN, SVGIG (reference sequence). The CDR3 is 14 amino acids. The V end lost 2 bases, the J end lost 3 bases, and 13 bases lay between the germline ends.

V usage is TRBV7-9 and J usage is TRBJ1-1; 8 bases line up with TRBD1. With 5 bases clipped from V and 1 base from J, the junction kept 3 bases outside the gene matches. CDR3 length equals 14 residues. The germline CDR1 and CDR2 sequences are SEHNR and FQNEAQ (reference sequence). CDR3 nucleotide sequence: TGTGCCAGCAGCATGGGACAGGAGAACACTGAAGCTTTCTTT. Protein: CASSMGQENTEAFF. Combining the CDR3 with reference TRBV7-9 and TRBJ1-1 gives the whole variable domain DTGVSQNPRHKITKRGQNVTFRCDPISEHNRLYWYRQTLGQGPEFLTYFQNEAQLEKSRLLSDRFSAERPKGSFSTLEIQRTEQGDSAMYLCASSMGQENTEAFFGQGTRLTVV.

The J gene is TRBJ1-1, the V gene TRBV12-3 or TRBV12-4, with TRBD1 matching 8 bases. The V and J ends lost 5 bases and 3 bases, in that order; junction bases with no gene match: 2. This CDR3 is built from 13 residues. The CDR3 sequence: CASSRTGYTEAFF. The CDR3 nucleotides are TGTGCCAGCAGTCGGACAGGGTACACTGAAGCTTTCTTT.

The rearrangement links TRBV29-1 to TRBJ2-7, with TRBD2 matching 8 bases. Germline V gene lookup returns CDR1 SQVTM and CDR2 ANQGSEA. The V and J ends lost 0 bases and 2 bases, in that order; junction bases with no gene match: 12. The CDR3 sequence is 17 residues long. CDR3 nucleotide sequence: TGCAGCGTTGAAGATGGCGCGGGGGGCCCGAGTGCCTACGAGCAGTACTTC. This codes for CSVEDGAGGPSAYEQYF.

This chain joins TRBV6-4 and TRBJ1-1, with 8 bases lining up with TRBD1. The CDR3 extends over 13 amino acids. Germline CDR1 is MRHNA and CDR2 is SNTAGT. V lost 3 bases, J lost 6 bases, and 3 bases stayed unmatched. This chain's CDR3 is CASSEQGGAEAFF. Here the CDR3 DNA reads TGTGCCAGCAGTGAACAGGGGGGGGCTGAAGCTTTCTTT.

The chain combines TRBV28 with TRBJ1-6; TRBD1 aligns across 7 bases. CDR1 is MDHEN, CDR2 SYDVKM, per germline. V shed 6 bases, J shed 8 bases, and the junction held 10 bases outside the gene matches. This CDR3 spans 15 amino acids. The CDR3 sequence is CASRVGTAVYSPLHF. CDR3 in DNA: TGTGCCAGCAGGGTCGGGACAGCGGTTTATTCACCCCTCCACTTT.

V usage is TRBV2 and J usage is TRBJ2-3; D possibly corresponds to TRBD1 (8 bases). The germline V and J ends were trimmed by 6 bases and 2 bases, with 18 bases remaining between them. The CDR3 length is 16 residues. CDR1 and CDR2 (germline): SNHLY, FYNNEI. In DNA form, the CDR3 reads TGTGCCAGCAGCGCAAGCGGGACAGGAATCACAGATACGCAGTATTTT. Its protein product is CASSASGTGITDTQYF.

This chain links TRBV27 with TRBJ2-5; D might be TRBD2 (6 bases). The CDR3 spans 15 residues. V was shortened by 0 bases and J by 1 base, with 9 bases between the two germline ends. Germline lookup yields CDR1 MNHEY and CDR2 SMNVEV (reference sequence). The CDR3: CASSLSQGGQETQYF. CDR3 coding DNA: TGTGCCAGCAGTTTATCTCAGGGAGGCCAAGAGACCCAGTACTTC.

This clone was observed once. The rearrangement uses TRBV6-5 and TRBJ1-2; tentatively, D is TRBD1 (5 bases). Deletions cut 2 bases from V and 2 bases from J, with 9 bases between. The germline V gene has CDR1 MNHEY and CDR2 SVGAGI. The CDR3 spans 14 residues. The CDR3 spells CASSYGGTNYGYTF. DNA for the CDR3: TGTGCCAGCAGTTACGGGGGGACGAACTATGGCTACACCTTC.

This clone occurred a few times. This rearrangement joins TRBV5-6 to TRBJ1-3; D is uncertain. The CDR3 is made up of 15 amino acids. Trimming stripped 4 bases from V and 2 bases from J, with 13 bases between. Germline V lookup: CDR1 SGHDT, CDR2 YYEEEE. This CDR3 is CASSPAGGPGNTIYF. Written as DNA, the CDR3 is TGTGCCAGCAGCCCCGCTGGAGGGCCTGGAAACACCATATATTTT.

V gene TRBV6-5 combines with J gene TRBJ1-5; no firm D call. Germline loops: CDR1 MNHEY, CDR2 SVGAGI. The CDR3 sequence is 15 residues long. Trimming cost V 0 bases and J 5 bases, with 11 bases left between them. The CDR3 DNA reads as TGTGCCAGCAGTTACTCGAACATACTAGATCAGCCCCAGCATTTT. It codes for CASSYSNILDQPQHF.

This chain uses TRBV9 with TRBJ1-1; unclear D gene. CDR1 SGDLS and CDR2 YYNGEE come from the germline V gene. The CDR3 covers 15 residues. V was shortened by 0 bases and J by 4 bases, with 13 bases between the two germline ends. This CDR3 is CASSVGGQYSTEAFF. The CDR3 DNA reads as TGTGCCAGCAGCGTAGGAGGGCAGTACAGCACTGAAGCTTTCTTT.

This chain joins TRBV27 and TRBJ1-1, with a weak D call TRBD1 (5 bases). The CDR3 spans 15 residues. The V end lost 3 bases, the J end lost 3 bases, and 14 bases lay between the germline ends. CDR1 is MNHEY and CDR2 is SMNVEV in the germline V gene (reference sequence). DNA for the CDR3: TGTGCCAGCAGTTTCGAAGGGCAGGGATACACTGAAGCTTTCTTT. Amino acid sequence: CASSFEGQGYTEAFF.

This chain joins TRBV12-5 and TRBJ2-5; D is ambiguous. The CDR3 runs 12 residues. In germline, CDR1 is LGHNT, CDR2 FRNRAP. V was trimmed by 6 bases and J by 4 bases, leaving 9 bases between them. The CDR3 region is CASGPGRETQYF. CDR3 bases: TGTGCTAGTGGACCAGGTCGAGAGACCCAGTACTTC. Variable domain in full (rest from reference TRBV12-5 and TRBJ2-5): DARVTQTPRHKVTEMGQEVTMRCQPILGHNTVFWYRQTMMQGLELLAYFRNRAPLDDSGMPKDRFSAEMPDATLATLKIQPSEPRDSAVYFCASGPGRETQYFGPGTRLLVL.